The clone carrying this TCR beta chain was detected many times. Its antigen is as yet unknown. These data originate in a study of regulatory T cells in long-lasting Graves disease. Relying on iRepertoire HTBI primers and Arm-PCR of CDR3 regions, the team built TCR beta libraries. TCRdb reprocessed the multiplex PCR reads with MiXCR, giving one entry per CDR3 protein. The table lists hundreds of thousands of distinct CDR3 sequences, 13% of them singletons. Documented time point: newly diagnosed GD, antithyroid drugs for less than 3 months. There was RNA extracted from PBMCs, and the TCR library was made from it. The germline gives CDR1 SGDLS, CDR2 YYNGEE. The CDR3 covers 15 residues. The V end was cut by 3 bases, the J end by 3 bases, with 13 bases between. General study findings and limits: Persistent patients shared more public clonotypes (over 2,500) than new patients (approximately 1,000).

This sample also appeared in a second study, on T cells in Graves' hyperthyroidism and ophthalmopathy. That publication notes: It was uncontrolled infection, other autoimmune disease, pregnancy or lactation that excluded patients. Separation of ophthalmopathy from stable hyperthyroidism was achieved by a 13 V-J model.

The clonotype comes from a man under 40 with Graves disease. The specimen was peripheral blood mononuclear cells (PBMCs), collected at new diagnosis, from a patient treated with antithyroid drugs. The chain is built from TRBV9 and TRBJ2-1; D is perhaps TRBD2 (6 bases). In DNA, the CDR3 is TGTGCCAGCAGCGCCCGACTAGACCGCTACAATGAGCAGTTCTTC. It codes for CASSARLDRYNEQFF.